This T cell receptor (beta chain) was captured by sequencing in a study of cytomegalovirus exposure and HLA in healthy donors. Turning to this clone: Antigen unknown.

This CDR3 contains 14 residues. Germline lookup yields CDR1 SGDLS and CDR2 YYNGEE. V was pared by 4 bases and J by 9 bases, with 17 bases between. PCR employed 60 Vbeta and 13 Jbeta primers. Study processing details: Approximately 9.9 million of about 80 million unique TCR beta chains were shared, per a later count. Sequencing used immunoSEQ multiplex PCR; TCRdb keeps in-frame clones, though not all of them. The V and J calls and clone size were taken over from that table, and D and trimming were inferred from the DNA. The sample holds 130,000 or so clones, 8.5% seen once. Study observations and caveats: After further analysis at a later stage, 16,951 TCR beta sequences were associated with HLA alleles at 0.05 false discovery rate. Earlier analysis looked at TCR beta V segments, and most were productive about 90% or about 30% of the time.

The sequencing sample was made of PBMCs. V gene TRBV9 combines with J gene TRBJ1-5, with D possibly being TRBD1 (6 bases). This TCR was sampled from a man aged 35 to 55 in good health and CMV-seronegative. CDR3 sequence: CASSPGGARGPQHF. CDR3 nucleotides: TGTGCCAGCAGCCCGGGTGGGGCCAGGGGGCCCCAGCATTTT. The full variable domain, rest sourced from reference TRBV9 and TRBJ1-5, is DSGVTQTPKHLITATGQRVTLRCSPRSGDLSVYWYQQSLDQGLQFLIQYYNGEERAKGNILERFSAQQFPDLHSELNLSSLELGDSALYFCASSPGGARGPQHFGDGTRLSIL.